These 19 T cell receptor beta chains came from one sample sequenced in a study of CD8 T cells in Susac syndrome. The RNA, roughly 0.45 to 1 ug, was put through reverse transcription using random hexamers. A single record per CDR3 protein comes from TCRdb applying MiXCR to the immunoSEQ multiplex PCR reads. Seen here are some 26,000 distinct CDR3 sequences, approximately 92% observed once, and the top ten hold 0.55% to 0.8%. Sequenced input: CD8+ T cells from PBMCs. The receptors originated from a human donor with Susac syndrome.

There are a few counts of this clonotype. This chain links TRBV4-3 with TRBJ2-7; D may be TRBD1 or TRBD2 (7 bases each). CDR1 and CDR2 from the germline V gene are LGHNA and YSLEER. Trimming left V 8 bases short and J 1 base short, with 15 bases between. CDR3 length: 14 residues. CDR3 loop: CASSGGVGSYEQYF. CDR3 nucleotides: TGCGCCAGCTCAGGGGGGGTTGGATCCTACGAGCAGTACTTC.

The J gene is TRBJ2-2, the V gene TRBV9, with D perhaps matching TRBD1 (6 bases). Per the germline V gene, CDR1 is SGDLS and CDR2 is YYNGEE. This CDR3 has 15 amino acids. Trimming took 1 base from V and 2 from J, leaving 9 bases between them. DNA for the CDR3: TGTGCCAGCAGCGTATACAGGGCTAACACCGGGGAGCTGTTTTTT. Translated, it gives CASSVYRANTGELFF.

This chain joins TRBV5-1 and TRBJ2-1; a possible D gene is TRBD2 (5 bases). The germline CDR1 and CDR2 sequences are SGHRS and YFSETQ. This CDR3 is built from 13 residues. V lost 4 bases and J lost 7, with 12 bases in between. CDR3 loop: CASSPPEGNEQFF. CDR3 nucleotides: TGCGCCAGCAGCCCGCCAGAGGGAAATGAGCAGTTCTTC.

Written as DNA, the CDR3 is TGTGCCTGGAGATCTTCAGGGATTGAGGGGTACGAGACCCAGTACTTC. This encodes CAWRSSGIEGYETQYF. The V and J genes are TRBV30 and TRBJ2-5; perhaps D is TRBD1 or TRBD2 (5 bases each). The CDR3 is 16 amino acids. Germline-derived CDR1 and CDR2 are GTSNPN and SVGIG (reference sequence). V lost 3 bases, J lost 5 bases, and 22 bases lay in between.

The CDR3 loop reads CASSYVNAYGYTF. For the CDR3, the DNA is TGTGCCAGCAGTTACGTAAACGCCTATGGCTACACCTTC. This chain connects TRBV6-2 or TRBV6-3 to TRBJ1-2; D ambiguous. There are 13 residues in the CDR3. Trimming pared 2 bases from V and 4 bases from J, leaving 8 bases between. Germline assignment: CDR1 MNHEY and CDR2 SVGEGT.

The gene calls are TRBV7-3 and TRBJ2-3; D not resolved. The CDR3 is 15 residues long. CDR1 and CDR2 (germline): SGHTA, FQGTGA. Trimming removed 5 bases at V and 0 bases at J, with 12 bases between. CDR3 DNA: TGTGCCAGCAGCCCCCTTGGTGGGAGCACAGATACGCAGTATTTT. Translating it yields CASSPLGGSTDTQYF. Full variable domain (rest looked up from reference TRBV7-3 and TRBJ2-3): GAGVSQTPSNKVTEKGKYVELRCDPISGHTALYWYRQSLGQGPEFLIYFQGTGAADDSGLPNDRFFAVRPEGSVSTLKIQRTERGDSAVYLCASSPLGGSTDTQYFGPGTRLTVL.

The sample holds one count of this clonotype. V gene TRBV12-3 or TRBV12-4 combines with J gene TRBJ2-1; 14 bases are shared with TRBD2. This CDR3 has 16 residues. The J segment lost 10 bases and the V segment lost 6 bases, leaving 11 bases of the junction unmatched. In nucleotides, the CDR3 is TGTGCCAGCAGCTCCCCCGGGACTAGCGGGGGCGCCGAGCAGTTCTTC. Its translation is CASSSPGTSGGAEQFF.

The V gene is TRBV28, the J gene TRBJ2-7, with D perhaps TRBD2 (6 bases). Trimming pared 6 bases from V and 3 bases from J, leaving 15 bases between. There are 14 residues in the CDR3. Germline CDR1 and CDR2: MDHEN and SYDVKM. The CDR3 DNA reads TGTGCCAGCAGCCCTTTGACTAGTCTCTACGAGCAGTACTTC. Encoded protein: CASSPLTSLYEQYF.

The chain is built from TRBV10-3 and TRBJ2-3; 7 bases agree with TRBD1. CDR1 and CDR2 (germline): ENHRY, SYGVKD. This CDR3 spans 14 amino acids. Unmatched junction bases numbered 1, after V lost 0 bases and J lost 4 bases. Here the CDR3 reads CAISESTGPDTQYF. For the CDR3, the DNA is TGTGCCATCAGTGAGTCGACAGGGCCAGATACGCAGTATTTT.

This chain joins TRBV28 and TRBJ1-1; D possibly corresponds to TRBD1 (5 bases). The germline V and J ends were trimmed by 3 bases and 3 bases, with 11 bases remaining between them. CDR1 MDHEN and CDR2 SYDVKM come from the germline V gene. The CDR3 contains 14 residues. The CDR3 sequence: CASSLAGRDTEAFF. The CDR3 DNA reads TGTGCCAGCAGTTTGGCAGGGAGGGACACTGAAGCTTTCTTT.

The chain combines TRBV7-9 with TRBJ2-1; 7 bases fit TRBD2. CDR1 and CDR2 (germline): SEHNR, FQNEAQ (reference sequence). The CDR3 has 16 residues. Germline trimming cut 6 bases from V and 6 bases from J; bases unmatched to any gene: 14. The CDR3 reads CASSPPRGGIVNEQFF. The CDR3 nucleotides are TGTGCCAGCAGTCCCCCCCGCGGGGGTATTGTCAATGAGCAGTTCTTC.

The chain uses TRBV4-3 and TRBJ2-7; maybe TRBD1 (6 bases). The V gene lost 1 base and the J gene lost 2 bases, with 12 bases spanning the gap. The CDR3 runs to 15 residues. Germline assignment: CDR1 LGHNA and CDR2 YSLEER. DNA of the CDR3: TGCGCCAGCAGCCAAGGACAGGACCCTACCTACGAGCAGTACTTC. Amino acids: CASSQGQDPTYEQYF.

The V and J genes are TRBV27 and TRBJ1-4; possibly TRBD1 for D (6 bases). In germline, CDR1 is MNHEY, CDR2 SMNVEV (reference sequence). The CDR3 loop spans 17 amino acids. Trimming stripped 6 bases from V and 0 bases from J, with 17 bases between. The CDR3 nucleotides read TGTGCCAGCAGGGGGTCAGGGGCCCCCGCAACTAATGAAAAACTGTTTTTT. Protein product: CASRGSGAPATNEKLFF. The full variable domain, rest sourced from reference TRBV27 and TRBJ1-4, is EAQVTQNPRYLITVTGKKLTVTCSQNMNHEYMSWYRQDPGLGLRQIYYSMNVEVTDKGDVPEGYKVSRKEKRNFPLILESPSPNQTSLYFCASRGSGAPATNEKLFFGSGTQLSVL.

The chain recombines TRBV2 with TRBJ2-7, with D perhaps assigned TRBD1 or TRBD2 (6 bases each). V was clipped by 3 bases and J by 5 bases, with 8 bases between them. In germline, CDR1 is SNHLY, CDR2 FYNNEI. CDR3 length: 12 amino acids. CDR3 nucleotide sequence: TGTGCCAGCAGTGATGGGGGGCACGAGCAGTACTTC. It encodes CASSDGGHEQYF.

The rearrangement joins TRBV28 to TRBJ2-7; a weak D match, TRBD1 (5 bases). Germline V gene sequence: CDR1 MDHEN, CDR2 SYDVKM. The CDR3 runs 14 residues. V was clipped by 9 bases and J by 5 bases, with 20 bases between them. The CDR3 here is CARTDNDRLDEQYF. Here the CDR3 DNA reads TGTGCCAGAACCGATAATGACAGACTGGACGAGCAGTACTTC.

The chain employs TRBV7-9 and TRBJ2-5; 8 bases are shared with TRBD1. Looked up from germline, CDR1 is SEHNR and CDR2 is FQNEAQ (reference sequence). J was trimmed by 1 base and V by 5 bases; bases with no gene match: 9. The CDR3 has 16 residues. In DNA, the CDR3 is TGTGCCAGCAGCCCTACCGGGACAGGAAGCCAAGAGACCCAGTACTTC. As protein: CASSPTGTGSQETQYF.

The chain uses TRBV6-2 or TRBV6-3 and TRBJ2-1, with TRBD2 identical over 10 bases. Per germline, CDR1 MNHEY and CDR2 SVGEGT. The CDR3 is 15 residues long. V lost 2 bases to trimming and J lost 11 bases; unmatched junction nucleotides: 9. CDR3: CASSYPLAGANQQFF. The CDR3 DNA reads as TGTGCCAGCAGTTACCCTCTAGCGGGGGCCAACCAGCAGTTCTTC.

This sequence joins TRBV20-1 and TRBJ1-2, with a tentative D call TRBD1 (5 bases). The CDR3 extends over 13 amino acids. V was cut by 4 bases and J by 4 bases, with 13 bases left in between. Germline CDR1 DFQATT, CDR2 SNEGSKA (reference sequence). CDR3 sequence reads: CSAITGPSYGYTF. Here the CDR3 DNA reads TGCAGTGCTATCACGGGACCGAGCTATGGCTACACCTTC.

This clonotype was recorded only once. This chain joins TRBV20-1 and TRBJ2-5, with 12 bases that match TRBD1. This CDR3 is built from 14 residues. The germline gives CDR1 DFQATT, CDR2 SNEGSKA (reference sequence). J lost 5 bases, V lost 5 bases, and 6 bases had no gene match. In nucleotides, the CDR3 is TGCAGTGCTCCCGGGACAGGGGGCGAGGAGACCCAGTACTTC. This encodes CSAPGTGGEETQYF.